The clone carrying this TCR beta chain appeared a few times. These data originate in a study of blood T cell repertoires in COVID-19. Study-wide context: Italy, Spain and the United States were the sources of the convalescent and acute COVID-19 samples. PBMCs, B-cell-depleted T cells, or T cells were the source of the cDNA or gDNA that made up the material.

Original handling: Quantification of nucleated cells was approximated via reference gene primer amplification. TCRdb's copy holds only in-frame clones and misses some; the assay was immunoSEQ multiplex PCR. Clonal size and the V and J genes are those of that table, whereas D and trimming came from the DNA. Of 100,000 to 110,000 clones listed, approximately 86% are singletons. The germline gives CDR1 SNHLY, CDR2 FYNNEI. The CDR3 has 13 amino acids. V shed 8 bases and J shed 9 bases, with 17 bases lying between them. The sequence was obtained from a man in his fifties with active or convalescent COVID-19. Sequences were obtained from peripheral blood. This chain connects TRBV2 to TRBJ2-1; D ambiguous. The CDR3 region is CASHLLVSGEQFF. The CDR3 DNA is TGTGCCAGCCACTTACTCGTTTCGGGTGAGCAGTTCTTC. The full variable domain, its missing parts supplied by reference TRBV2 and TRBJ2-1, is EPEVTQTPSHQVTQMGQEVILRCVPISNHLYFYWYRQILGQKVEFLVSFYNNEISEKSEIFDDQFSVERPDGSNFTLKIRSTKLEDSAMYFCASHLLVSGEQFFGPGTRLTVL.